The T cell receptor (beta chain) described here comes from a study of OX40 agonist ivuxolimab in advanced cancers. Points on this clone: Its specificity is unknown.

Cycle 7 day 1, cycle 4 day 1, and baseline were the timepoints at which blood was sampled. Profiled with immunoSEQ multiplex PCR; TCRdb holds only in-frame clones, not every one. The sample lists 35,000 to 40,000 clones, 80% to 85% occurring once. The germline gives CDR1 MNHNS, CDR2 SASEGT. The CDR3 contains 11 residues. Between the trimmed V and J ends, which lost 7 bases and 5 bases, there was a span of 9 bases. Findings of the study overall: At 0.1 to 3.0 mg/kg, clonal expansion of CD4+ and CD8+ blood T cells had occurred by week 6. Low normalized clonal expansion also occurred in some nonresponding patients.

The V call is TRBV6-1, the J call TRBJ2-7; TRBD2 might be the D (5 bases). The TCR originated in an adult with an advanced solid tumor such as melanoma, head and neck, liver or kidney cancer. The sample was CD4+ or CD8+ T cells sorted from blood, taken in a trial of the OX40 agonist ivuxolimab. CDR3: CASTASNEQYF. The CDR3 DNA sequence: TGTGCCAGCACCGCTAGCAACGAGCAGTACTTC.